Listed below are T cell receptor beta chains from one sample, sequenced in a study of neurological immune-mediated disorders. One entry per CDR3 protein results from TCRdb running MiXCR on the 5' RACE reads. This sample has tens of thousands of distinct CDR3 sequences, with around 9.3% found just once. Sequencing was done on a sample of PBMCs. The receptor source for this set is a woman in her fifties or sixties with HTLV-1-associated myelopathy (HAM/TSP). Each CDR3 is given with its conserved first and last residue. D genes are given only for firm matches. Size is stated for part of the rows, as once, few or many counts, or as a class when the clone is expanded.

TRBV20-1	TRBJ2-4	many	TRBD2	TGCAGTGCTAGTACTAGCGGGGTCTGGGGAAACATTCAGTACTTC	CSASTSGVWGNIQYF
TRBV18	TRBJ2-7	few	TRBD2	TGTGCCAGCTCACCAAGTGATAGGACGCGGGGGAGCTCCTACGAGCAGTACTTC	CASSPSDRTRGSSYEQYF
TRBV12-3/TRBV12-4	TRBJ1-5	many	-	TGTGCCAGCAGTTCAAGCTACAGGGAAGGCAATCAGCCCCAGCATTTT	CASSSSYREGNQPQHF
TRBV6-2/TRBV6-3	TRBJ1-5	many	TRBD1	TGTGCCAGCAGTTACTCGCGGACAGGGCATAGCAATCAGCCCCAGCATTTT	CASSYSRTGHSNQPQHF
TRBV5-8	TRBJ2-3	many	-	TGTGCCAGCAGCTTGCTGGACCCCCTTAAGGGCACAGATACGCAGTATTTT	CASSLLDPLKGTDTQYF
TRBV12-3/TRBV12-4	TRBJ2-2	many	TRBD2	TGTGCCAGCAGTTTTGTGCCGGGGGGGCCGACCGGGGAGCTGTTTTTT	CASSFVPGGPTGELFF
TRBV14	TRBJ1-1	many	-	TGTGCCAGCAGCCCCTTTTGGGGTGGCACTGAAGCTTTCTTT	CASSPFWGGTEAFF
TRBV7-2	TRBJ1-4	once	-	TGTGCCAGCAGCTTAGTACTGGGTACTAATGAAAAACTGTTTTTT	CASSLVLGTNEKLFF
TRBV9	TRBJ2-3	many	-	TGTGCCAGCAGCGTAGAAGGAAAGGGTTATACGCAGTATTTT	CASSVEGKGYTQYF
TRBV29-1	TRBJ2-5	many	TRBD1	TGCAGCGTTGGACAGGGAGAGACCCAGTACTTC	CSVGQGETQYF
TRBV6-1	TRBJ2-7	many	-	TGTGCCAGCAGTGCCAGTGGGACGTACGAGCAGTACTTC	CASSASGTYEQYF
TRBV5-1	TRBJ1-1	many	-	TGCGCCAGCAGCTTGGTTCCACCGAACACTGAAGCTTTCTTT	CASSLVPPNTEAFF
TRBV5-1	TRBJ2-3	many	TRBD2	TGCGCCAGCAGCTTGCGGGGGGGCATGACAGATACGCAGTATTTT	CASSLRGGMTDTQYF
TRBV3-1	TRBJ2-7	many	TRBD1	TGTGCCAGCAGCCCAGAACAGGGGATGGCCTACGAGCAGTACTTC	CASSPEQGMAYEQYF
TRBV2	TRBJ2-1	medium-sized	TRBD2	TGTGCCAGCAGTGAACAGCGGGGGGCCTTCTACAATGAGCAGTTCTTC	CASSEQRGAFYNEQFF
TRBV5-1	TRBJ1-2	many	TRBD1	TGCGCCAGCAGCACCGCCGGGACAGGGGGCAAAAATGGCTACACCTTC	CASSTAGTGGKNGYTF
TRBV5-5	TRBJ2-2	many	-	TGTGCCAGCAGCTTGTATCTTAACACCGGGGAGCTGTTTTTT	CASSLYLNTGELFF
TRBV4-2	TRBJ2-3	many	-	TGTGCCAGCAGCCAAGATGGGGATGTCACAGATACGCAGTATTTT	CASSQDGDVTDTQYF
TRBV19	TRBJ2-7	many	-	TGTGCCAGTAGTAACGGGGCTATTCCCTACGAGCAGTACTTC	CASSNGAIPYEQYF
TRBV9	TRBJ2-3	many	-	TGTGCCAGCAGCCCTGAGGGGGGGGTTACAGATACGCAGTATTTT	CASSPEGGVTDTQYF
TRBV2	TRBJ2-7	-	-	TGTGCCAGCGATTCACCGTACATGCCCTACGAGCAGTACTTC	CASDSPYMPYEQYF
TRBV5-6	TRBJ2-7	many	TRBD1	TGTGCCAGCAGCTTTGGGACAGGTCAAAACCCCTACGAGCAGTACTTC	CASSFGTGQNPYEQYF
TRBV20-1	TRBJ2-4	-	-	TGCAGTGCCCAAGACCGCCAGGGGAAAAGGCAAAACATTCAGTACTTC	CSAQDRQGKRQNIQYF
TRBV15	TRBJ1-2	once	TRBD1	TGTGCCACCAGCAGTGGACAGGGAGATGGCTACACCTTC	CATSSGQGDGYTF
TRBV14	TRBJ1-2	-	TRBD1	TGTGCCAGCAGCCACCGACCCAGACAGGGCAACAACTATGGCTACACCTTC	CASSHRPRQGNNYGYTF
TRBV20-1	TRBJ2-2	few	TRBD1	TGCAGTGCTTTTTCCAGGGGGCTCACCGGGGAGCTGTTTTTT	CSAFSRGLTGELFF
TRBV5-5	TRBJ1-2	many	-	TGTGCCAGCAGCTTGGACGGCTCGGCCAAAAGAGGCTACACCTTC	CASSLDGSAKRGYTF
TRBV3-1	TRBJ2-3	many	-	TGTGCCAGCAGCCAAGTCGTCGTTAGCACATCAGATACGCAGTATTTT	CASSQVVVSTSDTQYF
TRBV9	TRBJ2-3	many	-	TGTGCCAGCAGCCTCTCATACGGGGCTAGCACAGATACGCAGTATTTT	CASSLSYGASTDTQYF
TRBV5-6	TRBJ2-7	many	-	TGTGCCAGCAGCCGGGGGTGGGCAGCAAATACCTACGAGCAGTACTTC	CASSRGWAANTYEQYF
TRBV20-1	TRBJ2-1	many	-	TGCAGTGCTAGCCGACCGGGAACCTACAATGAGCAGTTCTTC	CSASRPGTYNEQFF
TRBV5-5	TRBJ2-1	many	TRBD1	TGTGCCAGCAGCCGGACAGGGGGCAACAATGAGCAGTTCTTC	CASSRTGGNNEQFF
TRBV15	TRBJ2-1	many	TRBD2	TGTGCCACTCAAAGCGGGGGGAATGACAATGAGCAGTTCTTC	CATQSGGNDNEQFF
TRBV7-9	TRBJ2-5	many	TRBD1	TGTGCCAGCAGCTTAAGGACAGGGGGCACGGAGACCCAGTACTTC	CASSLRTGGTETQYF
TRBV20-1	TRBJ2-3	many	TRBD2	TGCAGTGCCCACCCAGCGGGGGTTGGCACAGATACGCAGTATTTT	CSAHPAGVGTDTQYF
TRBV20-1	TRBJ2-3	few	TRBD2	TGCAGTGCTAGAGAGGGGACTAGCGGGGGGGGCACAGATACGCAGTATTTT	CSAREGTSGGGTDTQYF
TRBV4-2	TRBJ2-3	many	TRBD2	TGTGCCAGCAGCCTTCTAGCGGGAGGCACAGATACGCAGTATTTT	CASSLLAGGTDTQYF
TRBV6-5	TRBJ1-1	many	-	TGTGCCAGCAGTTTTAACTTGGACACTGAAGCTTTCTTT	CASSFNLDTEAFF
TRBV4-1	TRBJ2-7	many	TRBD1	TGCGCCAGCAGCCAAGAACAGGGGAGATACGAGCAGTACTTC	CASSQEQGRYEQYF
TRBV20-1	TRBJ1-1	many	-	TGCAGTGCTAGAGGGCTCTTTGGAACTGAAGCTTTCTTT	CSARGLFGTEAFF
TRBV2	TRBJ1-5	many	-	TGTGCCAGCAGGAAGGAGGGGACAAGCAATCAGCCCCAGCATTTT	CASRKEGTSNQPQHF
TRBV18	TRBJ2-3	many	-	TGTGCCAGCTCACCAAACAGGGTTCCCTCAGATACGCAGTATTTT	CASSPNRVPSDTQYF
TRBV7-2	TRBJ2-7	many	-	TGTGCCAGCAGCTTATGGTCCTACGAGCAGTACTTC	CASSLWSYEQYF
TRBV4-1	TRBJ1-6	many	-	TGCGCCAGCAGCCGGGGGACGGGGACCTATAATTCACCCCTCCACTTT	CASSRGTGTYNSPLHF
TRBV25-1	TRBJ1-2	few	TRBD1	TGTGCCAGCAGTGACCCCACAGGGGGCCGGTATGGCTACACCTTC	CASSDPTGGRYGYTF
TRBV4-1	TRBJ2-2	many	-	TGCGCCAGCAGCCAAGACAGGGGAGGCACCGGGGAGCTGTTTTTT	CASSQDRGGTGELFF